This TCR beta chain was retrieved from a study of T cells after yellow fever vaccination. Regarding the study as a whole: Post-booster reappearance was seen for most primary-vaccination clones (nearly 97% CD4, around 91% CD8).

TCRdb analysed the 5' RACE reads with MiXCR anew, one entry per CDR3 protein. The sample gives fewer than 350,000 distinct CDR3 sequences, about 3.5% of which show up once; 23% is in the top ten. Of note for this clonotype: Its antigen is still unknown.

The sample here was PBMCs, taken on the day of the yellow fever booster vaccination. The clonotype originates from a man between 18 and 29 years old who received the YFV17D yellow fever vaccine.

This CDR3 is CASSLVGAGEQFF. CDR3 bases: TGTGCCAGCAGCTTGGTTGGGGCGGGTGAGCAGTTCTTC. The chain has TRBV7-6 and TRBJ2-1, with D tentatively TRBD1 or TRBD2 (5 bases each). Germline CDR1 SGHVS, CDR2 FNYEAQ. The CDR3 is made up of 13 amino acids. V gave up 3 bases and J gave up 9 bases, with 12 bases separating them.